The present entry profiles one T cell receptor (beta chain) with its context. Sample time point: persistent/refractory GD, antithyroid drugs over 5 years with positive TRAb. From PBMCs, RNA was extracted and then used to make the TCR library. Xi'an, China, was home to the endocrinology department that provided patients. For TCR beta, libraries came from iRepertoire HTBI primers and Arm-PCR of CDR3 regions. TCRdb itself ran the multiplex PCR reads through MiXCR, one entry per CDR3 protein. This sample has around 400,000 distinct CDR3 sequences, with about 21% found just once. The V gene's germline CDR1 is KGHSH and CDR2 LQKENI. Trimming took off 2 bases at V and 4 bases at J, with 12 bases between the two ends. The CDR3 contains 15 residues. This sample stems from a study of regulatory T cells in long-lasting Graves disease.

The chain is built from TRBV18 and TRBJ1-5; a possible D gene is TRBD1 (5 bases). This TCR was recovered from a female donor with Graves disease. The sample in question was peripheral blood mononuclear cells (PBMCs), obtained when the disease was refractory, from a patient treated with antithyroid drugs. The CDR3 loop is CASSPGEGPNQPQHF. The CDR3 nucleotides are TGTGCCAGCTCACCAGGAGAGGGGCCTAATCAGCCCCAGCATTTT.